This entry lists 27 T cell receptor beta chains sequenced from one sample in a study of regulatory T cells in long-lasting Graves disease. Both iRepertoire HTBI primers and Arm-PCR of CDR3 regions were used to build the TCR beta libraries. TCRdb analysed the multiplex PCR reads with MiXCR anew, one entry per CDR3 protein. This table has about 660,000 distinct CDR3 sequences, approximately 29% appearing once. This sample's time point: persistent/refractory GD, antithyroid drugs over 5 years with positive TRAb. PBMCs provided the RNA from which the TCR library was made. The starting material was peripheral blood mononuclear cells (PBMCs), obtained when the disease was refractory, from a patient treated with antithyroid drugs. The receptors were gathered from a female donor with Graves disease.

This clonotype was picked up many times. The J gene is TRBJ1-4, the V gene TRBV6-1; no firm D call. Trimming stripped 3 bases from V and 8 bases from J, with 13 bases between. This CDR3 region has 14 residues. The germline CDR1 and CDR2 sequences are MNHNS and SASEGT. DNA for the CDR3: TGTGCCAGCAGTGAGCCTTGGACGTCCGAAAAACTGTTTTTT. The encoded protein is CASSEPWTSEKLFF.

V and J are TRBV10-2 and TRBJ2-7; 14 positions match TRBD2. The CDR3 runs to 13 residues. Looked up from germline, CDR1 is WSHSY and CDR2 is SAAADI. Germline trimming cut 11 bases from V and 7 bases from J; bases unmatched to any gene: 7. This chain's CDR3 is CAAGLAGVSEQYF. CDR3 coding DNA: TGCGCCGCGGGACTAGCGGGAGTGTCGGAGCAGTACTTC.

The chain links TRBV7-2 to TRBJ2-5; D is uncertain. Between the trimmed V and J ends, which lost 5 bases and 5 bases, there was a span of 21 bases. Germline values: CDR1 SGHTA, CDR2 FQGNSA. This CDR3 contains 16 residues. The CDR3 DNA reads TGTGCCAGCAGCCCGTTACAGACTCGGTTGCGGGAGACCCAGTACTTC. Amino acids: CASSPLQTRLRETQYF.

This clonotype appeared many times. The chain joins TRBV29-1 to TRBJ1-5; the D is unclear. The CDR3 covers 14 residues. The germline CDR1 and CDR2 sequences are SQVTM and ANQGSEA. With 6 bases removed from V and 0 bases from J, the gap between germline ends came to 12 bases. The CDR3 loop is CSVVDGYSNQPQHF. In nucleotides, the CDR3 is TGCAGCGTCGTTGACGGATATAGCAATCAGCCCCAGCATTTT.

This clonotype was recorded a few times. The gene calls are TRBV27 and TRBJ2-1; 11 positions agree with TRBD1. The CDR3 covers 19 residues. V gave up 4 bases and J gave up 2 bases; unmatched junction bases: 13. From germline, CDR1 is MNHEY and CDR2 SMNVEV (reference sequence). The CDR3 protein is CASSSSGTGGITPYNEQFF. DNA for the CDR3: TGTGCCAGCAGTTCTTCCGGGACAGGGGGAATTACGCCCTACAATGAGCAGTTCTTC.

This sequence joins TRBV7-9 and TRBJ1-1; a possible D gene is TRBD1 (5 bases). The CDR3 spans 14 residues. V gave up 1 base and J gave up 4 bases, with 10 bases separating them. Germline lookup yields CDR1 SEHNR and CDR2 FQNEAQ (reference sequence). The CDR3 reads CASSLEGVATEAFF. The CDR3 bases are TGTGCCAGCAGCTTAGAAGGGGTGGCCACTGAAGCTTTCTTT.

The table lists this clonotype with many counts. The gene calls are TRBV28 and TRBJ1-5; TRBD1 aligns across 7 bases. With V trimmed by 2 bases and J by 9 bases, 7 bases remained unmatched. The CDR3 spans 14 residues. Per germline, CDR1 MDHEN and CDR2 SYDVKM. CDR3 in DNA: TGTGCCAGCAGTTTAAGCAGGGGGAAGCTGCCCCAGCATTTT. It translates to CASSLSRGKLPQHF.

This clonotype was observed a few times. The genes are TRBV6-5 and TRBJ1-2; 8 bases line up with TRBD1. V shed 0 bases and J 2 bases; nucleotides not matched to a gene: 8. Germline CDR1 reads MNHEY; CDR2 reads SVGAGI. This CDR3 contains 17 residues. CDR3 sequence reads: CASSYSQGQGSNYGYTF. In DNA form, the CDR3 reads TGTGCCAGCAGTTACTCTCAAGGACAGGGATCCAACTATGGCTACACCTTC.

In this sample, this clonotype turned up a few times. The rearrangement links TRBV6-2 or TRBV6-3 to TRBJ1-6; TRBD1 aligns across 7 bases. The CDR3 spans 14 residues. The trim removed 9 bases at V and 7 bases at J, leaving 9 bases unmatched. CDR1 is MNHEY and CDR2 is SVGEGT in the germline V gene. This chain's CDR3 is CASTRQGNNSPLHF. The CDR3 DNA reads TGTGCCAGTACCCGACAGGGAAACAATTCACCCCTCCACTTT.

A remark on this clonotype: This CDR3 is missing its conserved last phenylalanine or tryptophan, likely due to a read error. This chain uses TRBV7-9 with TRBJ2-7; D remains unclear. V was trimmed by 1 base and J by 3 bases, leaving 13 bases between them. The germline CDR1 and CDR2 sequences are SEHNR and FQNEAQ (reference sequence). This CDR3 is built from 15 residues. CDR3 residues: CASSLDNPEIYEQYS. Here the CDR3 DNA reads TGTGCCAGCAGCTTAGACAATCCCGAGATCTACGAGCAGTACTCC.

This sequence joins TRBV19 and TRBJ1-5, with TRBD1 matching over 7 bases. CDR3 length: 13 residues. Trimming cost V 7 bases and J 5 bases; bases outside gene matches: 5. Per the germline V gene, CDR1 is LNHDA and CDR2 is SQIVND (reference sequence). The CDR3 DNA reads TGTGCCAGTATCGGACAGGATTATCAGCCCCAGCATTTT. Translating gives CASIGQDYQPQHF. Full variable domain (rest looked up from reference TRBV19 and TRBJ1-5): DGGITQSPKYLFRKEGQNVTLSCEQNLNHDAMYWYRQDPGQGLRLIYYSQIVNDFQKGDIAEGYSVSREKKESFPLTVTSAQKNPTAFYLCASIGQDYQPQHFGDGTRLSIL.

The V and J genes are TRBV30 and TRBJ1-5; TRBD1 aligns across 10 bases. V shed 3 bases and J 0 bases; nucleotides not matched to a gene: 2. Germline CDR1 is GTSNPN and CDR2 is SVGIG (reference sequence). This CDR3 has 15 amino acids. The CDR3, as DNA: TGTGCCTGGAGCCGGGACAGGGGTAGCAATCAGCCCCAGCATTTT. It translates to CAWSRDRGSNQPQHF.

The chain uses TRBV10-3 and TRBJ1-2; D is ambiguous. CDR3 size: 15 residues. Trimming took 0 bases from V and 3 from J, leaving 11 bases between them. CDR1 is ENHRY and CDR2 is SYGVKD in the germline V gene. The CDR3 DNA reads as TGTGCCATCAGTGAGTCCCTACCGACGGACTATGGCTACACCTTC. Its protein is CAISESLPTDYGYTF.

This clonotype was found a few times. This sequence joins TRBV20-1 and TRBJ1-1, with TRBD1 as a possible D gene (5 bases). This CDR3 region has 14 residues. CDR1 is DFQATT, CDR2 SNEGSKA, per germline (reference sequence). Between the trimmed V and J ends, which lost 1 base and 4 bases, there was a span of 13 bases. The CDR3 coding sequence is TGCAGTGCTAGAGCCGGGACCGATTTCACTGAAGCTTTCTTT. Encoded protein: CSARAGTDFTEAFF.

The chain employs TRBV5-1 and TRBJ1-2; D ambiguous. V dropped 0 bases and J dropped 7 bases, with 13 bases sitting between them. From germline, CDR1 is SGHRS and CDR2 YFSETQ. This CDR3 spans 14 amino acids. The CDR3, as DNA: TGCGCCAGCAGCTTGGTGGCGGAAAACCCTGGCTACACCTTC. It specifies CASSLVAENPGYTF.

This clonotype appeared a few times. The chain joins TRBV28 to TRBJ1-3; D unresolved. The germline V and J ends were trimmed by 3 bases and 0 bases, with 9 bases remaining between them. The CDR3 has 15 amino acids. Germline V gene data show CDR1 as MDHEN and CDR2 as SYDVKM. CDR3 sequence: CASSFPRNSGNTIYF. DNA for the CDR3: TGTGCCAGCAGTTTCCCAAGAAACTCTGGAAACACCATATATTTT.

The table lists this clonotype with a few counts. V and J are TRBV15 and TRBJ1-1; D is undetermined. Trimming took off 0 bases at V and 1 base at J, with 3 bases between the two ends. Germline loops: CDR1 LNHNV, CDR2 YYDKDF (reference sequence). This CDR3 has 13 residues. The CDR3 DNA reads as TGTGCCACCAGCAGAGACACGAACACTGAAGCTTTCTTT. Translation gives CATSRDTNTEAFF.

The gene calls are TRBV5-5 and TRBJ1-1, with 7 positions matching TRBD1. The V and J ends lost 0 bases and 10 bases, in that order; junction bases with no gene match: 3. Germline-derived CDR1 and CDR2 are SGHKS and YYEKEE (reference sequence). The length of the CDR3 is 12 residues. The CDR3 DNA sequence: TGTGCCAGCAGCTTGGCCGCAGGGGGAGCTTTCTTT. Its protein product is CASSLAAGGAFF.

V gene TRBV5-1 combines with J gene TRBJ2-2; D possibly corresponds to TRBD2 (5 bases). CDR3 size: 14 residues. From germline, CDR1 is SGHRS and CDR2 YFSETQ. V was shortened by 6 bases and J by 1 base, with 10 bases between the two germline ends. The CDR3 region has the DNA TGCGCCAGCAAAGAGGACTTGAACACCGGGGAGCTGTTTTTT. Translating it yields CASKEDLNTGELFF. Drawing the rest from reference TRBV5-1 and TRBJ2-2, the complete variable domain is KAGVTQTPRYLIKTRGQQVTLSCSPISGHRSVSWYQQTPGQGLQFLFEYFSETQRNKGNFPGRFSGRQFSNSRSEMNVSTLELGDSALYLCASKEDLNTGELFFGEGSRLTVL.

The V gene is TRBV19, the J gene TRBJ1-5; TRBD1 matches at 8 bases. The CDR3 length is 15 residues. Germline V gene lookup returns CDR1 LNHDA and CDR2 SQIVND (reference sequence). The ends lost 6 bases at V and 2 bases at J; junction bases unmatched: 6. CDR3 region: CASRRQGRGNQPQHF. CDR3 nucleotide sequence: TGTGCCAGTAGGAGACAGGGGAGAGGCAATCAGCCCCAGCATTTT.

The chain joins TRBV6-1 to TRBJ2-5, with D unresolved. The CDR3 loop spans 14 amino acids. Germline V gene data show CDR1 as MNHNS and CDR2 as SASEGT. V lost 3 bases to trimming and J lost 0 bases, with 8 bases between them. Here the CDR3 reads CASSDWIYQETQYF. DNA of the CDR3: TGTGCCAGCAGTGACTGGATATACCAAGAGACCCAGTACTTC.

In its sample, this clonotype was seen a few times. The V and J genes are TRBV5-1 and TRBJ2-1; 13 positions match TRBD2. Germline V gene sequence: CDR1 SGHRS, CDR2 YFSETQ. The CDR3 length is 20 residues. J gave up 0 bases and V 4 bases, and 13 bases lay outside the gene matches. The CDR3 sequence: CASSLRTSGRSPSSYNEQFF. CDR3 DNA sequence: TGCGCCAGCAGCCTCAGGACTAGCGGGAGATCGCCGTCCTCCTACAATGAGCAGTTCTTC. The whole variable domain, filled in from reference TRBV5-1 and TRBJ2-1, reads KAGVTQTPRYLIKTRGQQVTLSCSPISGHRSVSWYQQTPGQGLQFLFEYFSETQRNKGNFPGRFSGRQFSNSRSEMNVSTLELGDSALYLCASSLRTSGRSPSSYNEQFFGPGTRLTVL.

This clonotype was observed a handful of times. The chain recombines TRBV24-1 with TRBJ1-2, with TRBD1 matching over 8 bases. The junction had 3 bases not matched to a gene; V was cut back by 7 bases and J by 0 bases. This CDR3 has 14 residues. CDR1 and CDR2 from the germline V gene are KGHDR and SFDVKD. The CDR3 bases are TGTGCCACCAGCGGACAGGGAGCTAACTATGGCTACACCTTC. Encoded protein: CATSGQGANYGYTF.

The chain joins TRBV4-1 to TRBJ1-2, with D maybe TRBD1 (6 bases). The germline gives CDR1 MGHRA, CDR2 YSYEKL. V was clipped by 1 base and J by 7 bases, with 13 bases between them. CDR3 length equals 14 residues. CDR3 residues: CASSQVTGALGYTF. CDR3 nucleotide sequence: TGCGCCAGCAGCCAAGTGACGGGGGCGCTTGGCTACACCTTC.

The chain has TRBV28 and TRBJ2-7; D is undetermined. The V end lost 3 bases, the J end lost 2 bases, and 5 bases lay between the germline ends. This CDR3 spans 12 amino acids. Germline CDR1 and CDR2: MDHEN and SYDVKM. CDR3 sequence: CASSFRPYEQYF. In DNA form, the CDR3 reads TGTGCCAGCAGTTTCCGACCCTACGAGCAGTACTTC.

As DNA, the CDR3 is TGCAGTGCTAGCGTGCTGGGTGAAGTTTCACCCCTCCACTTT. Its protein product is CSASVLGEVSPLHF. J is TRBJ1-6 and V is TRBV20-1; D is undetermined. Trimming pared 3 bases from V and 9 bases from J, leaving 15 bases between. The V gene's germline CDR1 is DFQATT and CDR2 SNEGSKA (reference sequence). This CDR3 has 14 amino acids.

The gene calls are TRBV10-2 and TRBJ1-5; D unresolved. Germline V gene sequence: CDR1 WSHSY, CDR2 SAAADI. The CDR3 is made up of 11 amino acids. V lost 3 bases, J lost 9 bases, and 6 bases lay in between. The CDR3 DNA follows: TGCGCCAGCAGTGATGCAGGGCCCCAGCATTTT. Its protein is CASSDAGPQHF.